The rows below give T cell receptor beta chains drawn from one sample of a study of blood T cell repertoires in COVID-19. Assay used: immunoSEQ multiplex PCR; TCRdb lists only in-frame clones, some missing. The table records approximately 170,000 clones, around 84% of them present only once. Sequenced material: peripheral blood. These TCRs come from an older woman with COVID-19, enrolled during active disease. The CDR3 runs from the conserved cysteine through the conserved F or W. D genes are given only for firm matches. A clone size is listed for some rows: how often the clone was seen (once, few, many), or a class if it is expanded.

CASSPGGARGVRYGYTF | TGTGCCAGCTCACCAGGAGGTGCCAGGGGGGTTCGGTATGGCTACACCTTC | 17 | TRBV18 | . | TRBD1 | TRBJ1-2
CASSQWTGRTEAFF | TGTGCCAGCAGCCAGTGGACAGGTCGGACTGAAGCTTTCTTT | 14 | TRBV16 | . | TRBD1 | TRBJ1-1
CASSQGGTEAFF | TGCGCCAGCAGCCAGGGGGGCACTGAAGCTTTCTTT | 12 | TRBV5-1 | once | TRBD1 | TRBJ1-1
CATETLLEKGYQETQYF | TGTGCCACCGAGACACTTCTGGAGAAGGGGTACCAAGAGACCCAGTACTTC | 17 | TRBV28 | . | . | TRBJ2-5
CASSLRLEETQYF | TGTGCCAGCAGTTTGAGACTCGAAGAGACCCAGTACTTC | 13 | TRBV12-3/TRBV12-4 | . | . | TRBJ2-5
CAISESNGGISYGYTF | TGTGCCATCAGTGAGTCGAACGGGGGGATAAGCTATGGCTACACCTTC | 16 | TRBV10-3 | . | . | TRBJ1-2
CATSDPLDRAPGYTF | TGTGCCACCAGTGATCCGCTGGACAGGGCTCCTGGCTACACCTTC | 15 | TRBV24-1 | . | TRBD1 | TRBJ1-2
CATNSFTGELFF | TGTGCCACCAACAGTTTCACCGGGGAGCTGTTTTTT | 12 | TRBV24-1 | few | . | TRBJ2-2
CASNGQAYEQYF | TGTGCCAGCAATGGACAGGCCTACGAGCAGTACTTC | 12 | TRBV6-5 | . | TRBD1 | TRBJ2-7
CAWRTGGNTIYF | TGTGCCTGGAGAACGGGAGGAAACACCATATATTTT | 12 | TRBV30 | . | . | TRBJ1-3
CASSFGQGLKYF | TGTGCCAGCAGTTTCGGACAGGGCTTGAAGTACTTC | 12 | TRBV12-3/TRBV12-4 | . | TRBD1 | TRBJ2-4
CASTTGWAGYTF | TGTGCCAGCACGACAGGGTGGGCTGGCTACACCTTC | 12 | TRBV28 | . | TRBD1 | TRBJ1-2
CASSYGTDTDTQYF | TGTGCCAGTAGTTACGGGACAGACACAGATACGCAGTATTTT | 14 | TRBV19 | . | TRBD1 | TRBJ2-3
CSASQVLGQESYEQYF | TGCAGTGCTAGTCAGGTTTTGGGACAGGAATCCTACGAGCAGTACTTC | 16 | TRBV20-1 | . | TRBD1 | TRBJ2-7
CASSSHRDYGYTF | TGTGCCAGCAGTTCGCACAGGGACTATGGCTACACCTTC | 13 | TRBV28 | few | . | TRBJ1-2
CAWSVPGGNTIYF | TGTGCCTGGAGCGTACCGGGAGGAAACACCATATATTTT | 13 | TRBV30 | . | . | TRBJ1-3
CASRGTGKGNTIYF | TGTGCCAGCAGGGGGACAGGGAAAGGAAACACCATATATTTT | 14 | TRBV28 | . | TRBD1 | TRBJ1-3
CASSNRGRYQPQHF | TGTGCCAGCAGTAACAGGGGGCGATACCAGCCCCAGCATTTT | 14 | TRBV27 | . | TRBD1 | TRBJ1-5
CASSPSLGDEQYF | TGTGCCAGCTCACCATCCTTGGGCGACGAGCAGTACTTC | 13 | TRBV18 | . | . | TRBJ2-7
CASSLGSAGNTIYF | TGTGCCAGCAGCTTAGGATCGGCTGGAAACACCATATATTTT | 14 | TRBV7-2 | . | . | TRBJ1-3
CATSKLRSGNTIYF | TGTGCCACCAGCAAACTGCGGTCTGGAAACACCATATATTTT | 14 | TRBV15 | once | . | TRBJ1-3
CASSLGVANSPLHF | TGCGCCAGCAGCTTAGGGGTCGCGAATTCACCCCTCCACTTT | 14 | TRBV5-1 | . | . | TRBJ1-6
CASSLDGPGNTEAFF | TGCGCCAGCAGCTTGGATGGCCCGGGGAACACTGAAGCTTTCTTT | 15 | TRBV5-1 | once | . | TRBJ1-1
CASSLLTSGQYEQFF | TGTGCCAGCAGCTTACTCACTAGCGGGCAGTATGAGCAGTTCTTC | 15 | TRBV7-2 | . | TRBD2 | TRBJ2-1
CSVETTNEQFF | TGCAGCGTGGAGACTACCAATGAGCAGTTCTTC | 11 | TRBV29-1 | . | . | TRBJ2-1
CSATGTDTQYF | TGCAGCGCCACCGGTACAGATACGCAGTATTTT | 11 | TRBV20-1 | . | . | TRBJ2-3
CASSLNRGNTEAFF | TGTGCCAGCAGCTTGAATAGAGGGAACACTGAAGCTTTCTTT | 14 | TRBV5-6 | . | . | TRBJ1-1
CASSDTGGEETQYF | TGTGCCAGCAGTGATACAGGGGGCGAAGAGACCCAGTACTTC | 14 | TRBV9 | . | TRBD1 | TRBJ2-5
CASSPRRTGDGSPLHF | TGTGCCAGCAGCCCCCGGAGGACAGGGGACGGTTCACCCCTCCACTTT | 16 | TRBV3-1/TRBV3-2 | . | TRBD1 | TRBJ1-6
CASSLWASGGANTQYF | TGTGCCAGCAGTTTGTGGGCTAGCGGGGGGGCGAATACGCAGTATTTT | 16 | TRBV27 | . | TRBD2 | TRBJ2-3
CASSKQANTEAFF | TGTGCCAGCAGTAAACAGGCGAACACTGAAGCTTTCTTT | 13 | TRBV6-5 | . | . | TRBJ1-1
CASSQEVRPQYF | TGTGCCAGCAGCCAAGAGGTGAGGCCGCAGTATTTT | 12 | TRBV7-9 | . | . | TRBJ2-3
CASSIDRQGNQPQHF | TGTGCCAGTAGTATAGATCGACAGGGTAATCAGCCCCAGCATTTT | 15 | TRBV19 | . | TRBD1 | TRBJ1-5
CASSVTRDKNSPLHF | TGCGCCAGCAGCGTTACCCGGGACAAGAATTCACCCCTCCACTTT | 15 | TRBV10-2 | . | . | TRBJ1-6
CASGVTSGAGELFF | TGTGCTAGTGGGGTCACTAGCGGGGCCGGGGAGCTGTTTTTT | 14 | TRBV12-5 | . | TRBD2 | TRBJ2-2
CASSDPGGTNEKLFF | TGTGCCAGCAGCGACCCGGGTGGTACTAATGAAAAACTGTTTTTT | 15 | TRBV7-2 | few | . | TRBJ1-4
CASSLDGSGTDTQYF | TGTGCCAGCAGCTTAGACGGGAGTGGCACAGATACGCAGTATTTT | 15 | TRBV11-2 | . | . | TRBJ2-3
CASSAGLAGAETQYF | TGTGCCAGCAGCGCGGGACTAGCGGGAGCAGAGACCCAGTACTTC | 15 | TRBV3-1/TRBV3-2 | . | TRBD2 | TRBJ2-5
CASSQDITGSGNTIYF | TGTGCCAGCAGCCAAGATATTACGGGTTCGGGAAACACCATATATTTT | 16 | TRBV4-2 | . | . | TRBJ1-3
CASSFGFTGEHEQYF | TGTGCCAGCAGTTTCGGTTTCACAGGGGAACACGAGCAGTACTTC | 15 | TRBV27 | . | TRBD1 | TRBJ2-7
CASSGGVGQPQHF | TGTGCCAGCAGCGGGGGGGTGGGTCAGCCCCAGCATTTT | 13 | TRBV7-2 | . | . | TRBJ1-5
CASSLGLAGGGKETQYF | TGTGCCAGCAGCTTGGGACTAGCGGGAGGAGGTAAAGAGACCCAGTACTTC | 17 | TRBV7-9 | . | TRBD2 | TRBJ2-5
CASSLRGEQYF | TGTGCCAGCAGCTTAAGAGGCGAGCAGTACTTC | 11 | TRBV27 | . | . | TRBJ2-7
CASSLARGTGEKLFF | TGTGCCAGCAGCTTAGCAAGGGGGACCGGTGAAAAACTGTTTTTT | 15 | TRBV7-2 | . | . | TRBJ1-4
CASSGGDGNQPQHF | TGTGCCAGCAGCGGCGGGGACGGCAATCAGCCCCAGCATTTT | 14 | TRBV2 | . | . | TRBJ1-5
CASSIAGSGNTIYF | TGTGCCAGTAGTATCGCGGGCTCTGGAAACACCATATATTTT | 14 | TRBV19 | . | . | TRBJ1-3
CASRGGSTEAFF | TGTGCCAGTAGAGGAGGCAGCACTGAAGCTTTCTTT | 12 | TRBV19 | . | . | TRBJ1-1
CASSFSGGSDTQYF | TGTGCCAGCAGTTTTAGCGGGGGTTCAGATACGCAGTATTTT | 14 | TRBV28 | . | TRBD2 | TRBJ2-3
CASSLTGGYEQYF | TGTGCCAGCAGTTTGACAGGGGGCTACGAGCAGTACTTC | 13 | TRBV27 | once | TRBD1 | TRBJ2-7
CASASRSAQGTDTQYF | TGCGCCAGCGCCTCGAGATCGGCACAGGGTACAGATACGCAGTATTTT | 16 | TRBV4-1 | . | . | TRBJ2-3
CSASFGSSYEQYF | TGCAGTGCTAGTTTCGGGAGCTCCTACGAGCAGTACTTC | 13 | TRBV20-1 | once | . | TRBJ2-7
CASSHFNGGSTDTQYF | TGTGCCAGCAGCCACTTCAACGGGGGAAGCACAGATACGCAGTATTTT | 16 | TRBV7-8 | . | . | TRBJ2-3
CASSFEARGSPYEQYF | TGTGCCAGCAGTTTTGAAGCTAGGGGCAGCCCGTACGAGCAGTACTTC | 16 | TRBV28 | once | . | TRBJ2-7